This TCR beta chain was retrieved from a study of T cells expressing NK-cell markers. Study at large: With respect to HCMV, most of the eight sequenced donors were seropositive, and one was seronegative.

Per germline, CDR1 KGHSH and CDR2 LQKENI. The CDR3 has 15 residues. TCRdb re-called the 5' RACE reads; one entry per CDR3 protein, DNA not given. In total, the table holds roughly 160,000 distinct CDR3 sequences. The source material was blood T cells: a sorted CD56 or NKG2C T cell subset, CD4+ or CD8+ T cells, or bulk PBMC T cells (not recorded which). This TCR came from a man aged 18-70 years in good health. The chain joins TRBV18 to TRBJ1-4; TCRdb calls TRBD1, which cannot be checked without DNA. CDR3 protein: CASSPPRTGNEKLFF.